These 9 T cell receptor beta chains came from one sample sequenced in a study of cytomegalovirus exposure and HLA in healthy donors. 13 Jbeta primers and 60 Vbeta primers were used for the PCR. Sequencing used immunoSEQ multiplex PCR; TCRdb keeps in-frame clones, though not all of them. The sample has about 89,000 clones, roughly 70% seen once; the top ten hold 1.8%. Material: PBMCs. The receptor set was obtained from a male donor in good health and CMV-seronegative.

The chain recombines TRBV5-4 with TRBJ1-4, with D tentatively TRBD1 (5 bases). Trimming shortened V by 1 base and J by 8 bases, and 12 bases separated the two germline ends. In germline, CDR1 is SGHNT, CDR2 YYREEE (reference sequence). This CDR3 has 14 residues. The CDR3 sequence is CASSLPGLGEKLFF. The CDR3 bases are TGTGCCAGCAGCTTGCCAGGGCTAGGGGAAAAACTGTTTTTT.

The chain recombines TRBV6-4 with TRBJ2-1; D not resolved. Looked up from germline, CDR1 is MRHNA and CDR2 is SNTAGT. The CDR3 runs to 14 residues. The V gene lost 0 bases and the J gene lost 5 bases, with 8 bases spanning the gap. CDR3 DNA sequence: TGTGCCAGCAGTGACTCGAGACAAAACAATGAGCAGTTCTTC. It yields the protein CASSDSRQNNEQFF.

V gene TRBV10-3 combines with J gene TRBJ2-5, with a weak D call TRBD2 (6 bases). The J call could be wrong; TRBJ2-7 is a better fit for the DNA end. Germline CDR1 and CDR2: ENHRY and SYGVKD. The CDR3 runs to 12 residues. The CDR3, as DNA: TGTGCCGTAGGGGCGGGACTCAACGAGCAGTACTTC. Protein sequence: CAVGAGLNEQYF.

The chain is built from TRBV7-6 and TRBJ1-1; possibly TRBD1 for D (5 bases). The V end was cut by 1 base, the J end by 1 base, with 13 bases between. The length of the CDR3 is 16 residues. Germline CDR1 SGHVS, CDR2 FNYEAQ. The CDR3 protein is CASSLDILGPNTEAFF. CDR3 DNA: TGTGCCAGCAGCTTAGATATTTTGGGGCCGAACACTGAAGCTTTCTTT.

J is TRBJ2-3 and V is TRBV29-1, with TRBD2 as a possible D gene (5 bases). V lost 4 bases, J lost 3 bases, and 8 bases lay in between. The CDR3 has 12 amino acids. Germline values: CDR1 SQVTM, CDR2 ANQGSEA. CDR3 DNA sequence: TGCAGCGTTGCGGGGATGACAGATACGCAGTATTTT. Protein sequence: CSVAGMTDTQYF.

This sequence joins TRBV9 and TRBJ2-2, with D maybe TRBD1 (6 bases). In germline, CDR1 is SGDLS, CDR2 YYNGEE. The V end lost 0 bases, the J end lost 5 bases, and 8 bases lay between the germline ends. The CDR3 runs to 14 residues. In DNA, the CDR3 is TGTGCCAGCAGCGTAGGAGGGGGAACCGGGGAGCTGTTTTTT. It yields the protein CASSVGGGTGELFF.

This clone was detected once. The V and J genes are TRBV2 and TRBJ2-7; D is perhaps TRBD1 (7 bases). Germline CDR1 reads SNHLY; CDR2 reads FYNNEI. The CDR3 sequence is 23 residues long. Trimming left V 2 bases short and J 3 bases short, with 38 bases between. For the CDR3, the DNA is TGTGCCAGCAGTGAAAGAACAGGGGCGATCGTTTTGGAGGGAGGTTCTTCACGCTACGAGCAGTACTTC. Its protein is CASSERTGAIVLEGGSSRYEQYF.

The CDR3 DNA follows: TGTGCCAGCAGCTTAGGCCATACAGGGACCTATAGCAATCAGCCCCAGCATTTT. The encoded protein is CASSLGHTGTYSNQPQHF. J is TRBJ1-5 and V is TRBV11-3, with D maybe TRBD1 (6 bases). The CDR3 is 18 residues long. Trimming stripped 1 base from V and 0 bases from J, with 16 bases between. The V gene's germline CDR1 is SGHNT and CDR2 YENEEA.

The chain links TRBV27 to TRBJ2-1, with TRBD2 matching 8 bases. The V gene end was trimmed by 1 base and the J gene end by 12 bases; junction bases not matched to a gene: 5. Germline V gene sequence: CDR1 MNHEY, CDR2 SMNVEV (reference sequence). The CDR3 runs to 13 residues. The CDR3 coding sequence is TGTGCCAGCAGTTTATGGGGCGGGAGGTCGCAGTTCTTC. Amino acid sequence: CASSLWGGRSQFF.